Each of the 9 T cell receptor beta chains below was sequenced from the same sample in a study of blood T cell repertoires in COVID-19 (dated by TCRdb to between 2020 and 2021). To prepare the library, the immunoSEQ multiplex PCR assay was applied. TCRdb holds this immuneACCESS table with in-frame rearrangements only. Some clones are missing; in checked studies, unresolved V genes explain under half, and the rest has no known cause. This sample has about 260,000 clones in its table, and about 87% of those were observed once. The leading ten clones occupy around 3% of the sample. Material for sequencing was PBMCs or T cells enriched from blood (not recorded which). The receptors shown here come from a woman in her forties or fifties who had recovered from COVID-19.

The chain is built from TRBV10-1 and TRBJ2-5; 8 bases are shared with TRBD2. The J segment lost 5 bases and the V segment lost 6 bases, leaving 8 bases of the junction unmatched. Germline loops: CDR1 WNHNN, CDR2 SYGVQD (reference sequence). The length of the CDR3 is 14 residues. DNA for the CDR3: TGCGCCAGCAGCGCCAGGACTAGCATGGAGACCCAGTACTTC. Its translation: CASSARTSMETQYF.

The chain uses TRBV28 and TRBJ2-5; D not certain. Germline CDR1 reads MDHEN; CDR2 reads SYDVKM. CDR3 size: 13 residues. Deletions cut 2 bases from V and 2 bases from J, with 6 bases between. The CDR3 DNA follows: TGTGCCAGCAGTTTAACAAAACAAGAGACCCAGTACTTC. Translated, it gives CASSLTKQETQYF.

V and J are TRBV6-5 and TRBJ2-3; D perhaps matches TRBD2 (5 bases). The V end lost 6 bases, the J end lost 5 bases, and 9 bases lay between the germline ends. The CDR3 contains 12 residues. Looked up from germline, CDR1 is MNHEY and CDR2 is SVGAGI. The CDR3 DNA reads as TGTGCCAGCAGCCGGGATAGAGATACGCAGTATTTT. Its protein is CASSRDRDTQYF.

This chain links TRBV14 with TRBJ1-1; D is undetermined. This CDR3 has 13 amino acids. V was trimmed by 1 base and J by 4 bases, leaving 7 bases between them. The germline V gene encodes CDR1 SGHDN and CDR2 FVKESK. The CDR3 sequence: CASSQVAGTEAFF. In DNA, the CDR3 is TGTGCCAGCAGCCAAGTTGCAGGCACTGAAGCTTTCTTT.

The chain recombines TRBV2 with TRBJ2-1, with D perhaps TRBD1 (5 bases). The germline gives CDR1 SNHLY, CDR2 FYNNEI. The CDR3 has 13 amino acids. Deletions cut 4 bases from V and 4 bases from J, with 8 bases between. The CDR3 is CASSGNRYNEQFF. The CDR3 region has the DNA TGTGCCAGCAGTGGAAACAGGTACAATGAGCAGTTCTTC.

J is TRBJ2-7 and V is TRBV20-1, with D hard to call. V was trimmed by 6 bases and J by 7 bases, leaving 7 bases between them. CDR1 and CDR2 (germline): DFQATT, SNEGSKA (reference sequence). The CDR3 consists of 9 residues. Here the CDR3 reads CSATREQYF. The DNA of the CDR3 is TGCAGTGCCACCCGGGAGCAGTACTTC.

This chain connects TRBV18 to TRBJ1-6; 9 bases are a match to TRBD1. This CDR3 contains 17 residues. The germline V gene encodes CDR1 KGHSH and CDR2 LQKENI. The V and J ends lost 1 base and 7 bases, in that order; junction bases with no gene match: 8. The CDR3 region is CASSPRLPTGGNSPLHF. The CDR3 DNA reads TGTGCCAGCTCACCACGGCTACCGACAGGGGGGAATTCACCCCTCCACTTT.

The chain is built from TRBV4-3 and TRBJ2-7; D uncertain. The germline gives CDR1 LGHNA, CDR2 YSLEER. Trimming shortened V by 1 base and J by 4 bases, and 8 bases separated the two germline ends. The CDR3 contains 13 residues. In nucleotides, the CDR3 is TGCGCCAGCAGCCAAGGAAGAGAGTACGAGCAGTACTTC. Protein product: CASSQGREYEQYF.

The chain employs TRBV9 and TRBJ2-3; D remains ambiguous. Trimming removed 3 bases at V and 1 base at J, with 9 bases between. The CDR3 runs to 14 residues. Germline CDR1 SGDLS, CDR2 YYNGEE. The CDR3 spells CASSDSLGTDTQYF. The CDR3, as DNA: TGTGCCAGCAGCGACAGCCTTGGCACAGATACGCAGTATTTT. The full variable domain, completed using reference TRBV9 and TRBJ2-3, is DSGVTQTPKHLITATGQRVTLRCSPRSGDLSVYWYQQSLDQGLQFLIQYYNGEERAKGNILERFSAQQFPDLHSELNLSSLELGDSALYFCASSDSLGTDTQYFGPGTRLTVL.